This T cell receptor beta chain was retrieved from a study of CD8 T cells in Susac syndrome. Random hexamers served to reverse transcribe roughly 0.5 to 1 ug RNA. Amplification of TCR beta CDR3 used immunoSEQ multiplex PCR across 54 Vbeta and 13 Jbeta. In TCRdb, the immunoSEQ multiplex PCR reads were re-called with MiXCR into one record per CDR3 protein. The sample consists of about 440,000 distinct CDR3 sequences, 75% to 90% of them appearing once. Remarks on this clonotype: One junction end does not reproduce the germline sequence, and a read error may be involved.

The sequenced material came from CD8+ T cells from PBMCs. The clonotype comes from a human donor with multiple sclerosis.

Written as DNA, the CDR3 is TGTGCCAGCAGCCCACTGAAGGGACAGGGATATGACTACACCTTC. Amino acids: CASSPLKGQGYDYTF. The rearrangement joins TRBV6-5 to TRBJ1-2; 9 bases line up with TRBD1. Germline V lookup: CDR1 MNHEY, CDR2 SVGAGI. CDR3 length: 15 amino acids.